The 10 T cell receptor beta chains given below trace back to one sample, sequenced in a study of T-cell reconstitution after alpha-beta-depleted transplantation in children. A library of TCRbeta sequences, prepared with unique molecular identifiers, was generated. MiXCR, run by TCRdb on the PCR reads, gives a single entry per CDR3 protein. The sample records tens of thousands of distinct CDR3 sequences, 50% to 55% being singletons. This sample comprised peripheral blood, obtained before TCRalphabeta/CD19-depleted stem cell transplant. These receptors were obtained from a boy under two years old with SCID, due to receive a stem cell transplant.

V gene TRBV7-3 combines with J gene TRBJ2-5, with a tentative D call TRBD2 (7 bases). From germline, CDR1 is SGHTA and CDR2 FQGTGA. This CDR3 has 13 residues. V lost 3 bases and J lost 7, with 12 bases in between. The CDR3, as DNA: TGTGCCAGCAGCTTGAAGGGGGGGGTGACCCAGTACTTC. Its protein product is CASSLKGGVTQYF.

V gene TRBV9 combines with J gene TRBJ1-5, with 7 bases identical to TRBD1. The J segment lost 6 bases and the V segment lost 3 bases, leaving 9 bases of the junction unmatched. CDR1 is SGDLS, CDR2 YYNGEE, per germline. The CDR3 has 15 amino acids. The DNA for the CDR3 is TGTGCCAGCAGCGCCCACGGACAGGCTGGTCAGCCCCAGCATTTT. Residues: CASSAHGQAGQPQHF. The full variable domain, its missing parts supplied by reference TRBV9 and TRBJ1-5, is DSGVTQTPKHLITATGQRVTLRCSPRSGDLSVYWYQQSLDQGLQFLIQYYNGEERAKGNILERFSAQQFPDLHSELNLSSLELGDSALYFCASSAHGQAGQPQHFGDGTRLSIL.

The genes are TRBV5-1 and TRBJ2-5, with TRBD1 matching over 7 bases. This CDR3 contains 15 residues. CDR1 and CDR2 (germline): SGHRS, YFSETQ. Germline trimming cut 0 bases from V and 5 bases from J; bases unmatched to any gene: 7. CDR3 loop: CASSLVGTAEETQYF. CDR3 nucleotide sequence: TGCGCCAGCAGCTTGGTTGGGACAGCCGAGGAGACCCAGTACTTC.

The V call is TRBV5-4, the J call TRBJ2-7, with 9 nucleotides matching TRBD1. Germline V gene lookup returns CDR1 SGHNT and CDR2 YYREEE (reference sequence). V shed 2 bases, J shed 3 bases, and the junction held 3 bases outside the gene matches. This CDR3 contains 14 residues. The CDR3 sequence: CASSFTGQGYEQYF. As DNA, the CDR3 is TGTGCCAGCAGCTTCACGGGACAGGGCTACGAGCAGTACTTC.

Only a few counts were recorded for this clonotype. This CDR3 reads CASSDPGGAETQYF. The CDR3 nucleotides read TGCGCCAGCAGCGACCCAGGGGGCGCGGAGACCCAGTACTTC. V gene TRBV5-1 combines with J gene TRBJ2-5; 8 nucleotides agree with TRBD1. The CDR3 is 14 residues long. The V gene end was trimmed by 4 bases and the J gene end by 5 bases; junction bases not matched to a gene: 7. Germline CDR1 reads SGHRS; CDR2 reads YFSETQ.

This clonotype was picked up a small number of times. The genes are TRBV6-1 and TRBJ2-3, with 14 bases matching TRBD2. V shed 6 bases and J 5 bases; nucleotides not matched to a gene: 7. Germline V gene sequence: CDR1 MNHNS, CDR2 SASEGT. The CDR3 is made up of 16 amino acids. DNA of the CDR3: TGTGCCAGCAGCGGGACTAGCGGGGGAGGGAGAGATACGCAGTATTTT. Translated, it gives CASSGTSGGGRDTQYF.

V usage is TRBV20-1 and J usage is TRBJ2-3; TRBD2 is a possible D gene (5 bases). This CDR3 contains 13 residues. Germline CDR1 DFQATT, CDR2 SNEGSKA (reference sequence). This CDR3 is CSLGGSSTDTQYF. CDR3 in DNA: TGCAGCCTCGGCGGGTCTAGCACAGATACGCAGTATTTT.

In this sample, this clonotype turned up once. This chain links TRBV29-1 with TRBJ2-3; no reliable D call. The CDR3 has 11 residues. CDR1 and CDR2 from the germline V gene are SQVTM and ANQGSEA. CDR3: CSSSIGDTQYF. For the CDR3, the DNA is TGCAGTTCCTCAATAGGAGATACGCAGTATTTT.

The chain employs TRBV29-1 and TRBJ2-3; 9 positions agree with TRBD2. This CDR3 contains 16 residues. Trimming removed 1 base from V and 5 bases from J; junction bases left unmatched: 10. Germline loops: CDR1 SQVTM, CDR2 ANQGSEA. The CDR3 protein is CSVEVGRGGLVDTQYF. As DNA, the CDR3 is TGCAGCGTTGAAGTCGGGCGGGGGGGCTTAGTAGATACGCAGTATTTT.

In DNA form, the CDR3 reads TGTGCCAGCAGTTTTCCGAGCTCTCGGGATACGCAGTATTTT. Its translation: CASSFPSSRDTQYF. J is TRBJ2-3 and V is TRBV12-3 or TRBV12-4; D unclear. Trimming left V 3 bases short and J 6 bases short, with 13 bases between. The CDR3 has 14 amino acids.